This T cell receptor beta chain appears in the sequencing data of a study of T cell responses to AZD1222 COVID-19 vaccine listed by TCRdb under 2021. A note on the overall study: AZD1222 recipients with second doses at about 4 weeks or about 12 weeks were pooled, because spike-specific TCR depth and breadth did not differ between schedules. A total of around 240 trial participants underwent TCR sequencing, of whom about 200 had received two doses of AZD1222 and some 26 had received two doses of the MenACWY control vaccine. Trial participants were enrolled by age into 18-55, 56-69 and 70-plus year subgroups, with about 150, 27 and 61 TCR-sequenced participants respectively. Broader findings and caveats from the paper: Vaccine-associated CD4 TCRs spanned the whole spike protein, with dominant responses in regions 160-218 and 743-854. Spike-specific TCR breadth and depth rose significantly after two AZD1222 doses compared with day 0 and with MenACWY recipients. Reportedly, almost half of the unique spike-specific TCRs recognized epitopes lying outside the regions that are mutated in the B.1.351 and B.1.1.7 variants. Participants were mostly white British, with more females than males. The authors suggested clonal diversity may have been underestimated. Because no day 14 peak-response samples were available, the repertoires could be characterized only after the peak T cell response. Only six AZD1222 recipients were SARS-CoV-2 seropositive at baseline, limiting conclusions about previously exposed vaccinees. The 56-69-year group was small, and its depth increase did not reach significance, likely because of low power.

This specimen's time point label, interpreted: baseline before first vaccination. The vaccinee samples were drawn from two UK trials, COV001 and COV002, one of which was a single-blind randomized controlled phase 2/3 trial testing AZD1222 (ChAdOx1 nCoV-19) in healthy adults. Trial participant PBMC samples were collected at day 0 and day 28 after the second dose for TCRbeta chain sequencing. Trimming at the junction amounts to 5 bases on V and 1 base on J, and the germline ends lie 11 bases apart. Its CDR3 holds 14 amino acids, cysteine through phenylalanine. Only the CDR3 part of the read is kept: 42 bases, read in frame from the first base. Per the germline V gene (reference sequence), LNHDA is the CDR1 and SQIVND is the CDR2. The CDR3 regions of human TCRbeta chains were analyzed by immunosequencing. The authors processed their data as follows. Repertoire TCRs were matched against a reference library of SARS-CoV-2-specific TCRs generated with the MIRA antigen-specificity platform. Breadth meant the fraction of unique TCRs that were SARS-CoV-2-associated, whereas depth meant the fraction of total T cells that were SARS-CoV-2-associated. Using the MIRA data, every spike-specific TCR was mapped to the spike region that the TCR reacted to and assigned to either a CD4 or a CD8 class. Log10-transformed breadth and depth values were compared by one-way ANOVA with Sidak's multiple comparisons tests. TCRdb obtained this table from immuneACCESS and retained in-frame rearrangements with V and J assigned. These tables miss some clones; where compared with another copy, unresolved V genes account for less than half of the shortfall, and the remainder is unexplained. V, J and clone size are those of that table, while D and trimming were read from the DNA. For this sample there are more than 100,000 clones; approximately 87% appear just once. The top ten clones comprise about 3.7% of the sample.

Remarks on this clone: What antigen it recognizes has not been identified. Base quality data are lacking; no much larger clone is found one base away.

The chain joins TRBV19 to TRBJ1-1; no D gene can be assigned with confidence. This receptor was identified in an adult in good health. This sample comprised peripheral blood, obtained on day 0 of AZD1222 vaccination. CDR3 loop: CASSPERSNTEAFF. The DNA reads TGTGCCAGTAGTCCTGAACGGTCGAACACTGAAGCTTTCTTT.